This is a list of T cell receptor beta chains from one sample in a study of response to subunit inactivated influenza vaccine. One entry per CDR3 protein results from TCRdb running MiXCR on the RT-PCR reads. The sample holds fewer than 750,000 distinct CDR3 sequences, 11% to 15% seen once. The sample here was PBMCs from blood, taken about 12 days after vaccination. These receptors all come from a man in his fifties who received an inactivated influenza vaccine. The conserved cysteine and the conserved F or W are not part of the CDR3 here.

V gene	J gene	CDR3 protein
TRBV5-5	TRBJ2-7	ASTGQGGPYEQY
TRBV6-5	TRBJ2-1	ASSYSLADSYNEQF
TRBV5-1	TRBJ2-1	ASSGISGGAGEQF
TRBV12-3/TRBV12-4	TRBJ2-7	ASSDWREQY
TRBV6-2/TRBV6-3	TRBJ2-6	ASSYSLLASGANVLT
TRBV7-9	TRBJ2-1	ASSFWGGSNEQF
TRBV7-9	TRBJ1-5	ASSPGAANQPQH
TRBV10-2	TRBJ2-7	ASSETSGPYEQY
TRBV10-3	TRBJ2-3	AISDSGRRLTDTQY
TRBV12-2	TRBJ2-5	ASRWDRGLETQY
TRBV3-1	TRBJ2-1	ASSQDQLAGGGEQF
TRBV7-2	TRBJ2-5	ASSLARLETQY
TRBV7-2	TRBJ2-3	ASRPTSYTQY
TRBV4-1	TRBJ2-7	ASSQGISLVRAHEQY
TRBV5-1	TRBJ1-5	ASSPGQGAIQPQH
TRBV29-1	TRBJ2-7	SVQKGAGIYEQY
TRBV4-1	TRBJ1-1	ASSQVRDPEAF
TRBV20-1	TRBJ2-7	SGVQHPVIYEQY
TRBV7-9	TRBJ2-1	ASSFAGSLRNEQF